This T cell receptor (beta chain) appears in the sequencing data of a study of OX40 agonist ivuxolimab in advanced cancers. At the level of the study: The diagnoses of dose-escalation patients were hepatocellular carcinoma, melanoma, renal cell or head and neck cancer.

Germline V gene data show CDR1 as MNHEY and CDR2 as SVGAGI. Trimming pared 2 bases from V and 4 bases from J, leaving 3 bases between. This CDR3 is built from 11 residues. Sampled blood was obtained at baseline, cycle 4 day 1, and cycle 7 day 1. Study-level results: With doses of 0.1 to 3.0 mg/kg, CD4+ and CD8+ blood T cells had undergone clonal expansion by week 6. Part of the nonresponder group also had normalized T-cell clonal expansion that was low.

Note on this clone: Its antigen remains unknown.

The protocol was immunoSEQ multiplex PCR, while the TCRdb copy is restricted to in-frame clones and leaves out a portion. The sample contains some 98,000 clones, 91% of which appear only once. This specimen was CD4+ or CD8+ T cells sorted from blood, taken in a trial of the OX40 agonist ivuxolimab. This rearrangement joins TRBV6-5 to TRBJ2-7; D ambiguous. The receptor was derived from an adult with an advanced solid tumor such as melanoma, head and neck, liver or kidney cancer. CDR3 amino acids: CASSYKYEQYF. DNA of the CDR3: TGTGCCAGCAGTTACAAGTACGAGCAGTACTTC.